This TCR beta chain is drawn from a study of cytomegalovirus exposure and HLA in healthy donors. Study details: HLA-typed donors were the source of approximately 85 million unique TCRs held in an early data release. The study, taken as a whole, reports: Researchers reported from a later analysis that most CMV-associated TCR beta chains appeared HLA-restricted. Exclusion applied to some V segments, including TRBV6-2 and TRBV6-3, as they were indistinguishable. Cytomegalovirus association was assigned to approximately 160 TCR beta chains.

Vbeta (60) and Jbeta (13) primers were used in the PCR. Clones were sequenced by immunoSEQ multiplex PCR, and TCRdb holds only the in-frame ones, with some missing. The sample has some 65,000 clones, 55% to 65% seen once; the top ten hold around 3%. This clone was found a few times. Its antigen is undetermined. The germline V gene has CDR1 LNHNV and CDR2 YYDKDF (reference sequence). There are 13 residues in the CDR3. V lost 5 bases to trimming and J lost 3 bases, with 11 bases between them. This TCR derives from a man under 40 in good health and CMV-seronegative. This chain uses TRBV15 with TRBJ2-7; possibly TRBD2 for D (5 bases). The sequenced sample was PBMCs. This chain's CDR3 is CATSEGSNYEQYF. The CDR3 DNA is TGTGCCACCAGCGAGGGTAGTAACTACGAGCAGTACTTC. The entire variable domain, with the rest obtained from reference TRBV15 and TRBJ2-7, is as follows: DAMVIQNPRYQVTQFGKPVTLSCSQTLNHNVMYWYQQKSSQAPKLLFHYYDKDFNNEADTPDNFQSRRPNTSFCFLDIRSPGLGDTAMYLCATSEGSNYEQYFGPGTRLTVT.